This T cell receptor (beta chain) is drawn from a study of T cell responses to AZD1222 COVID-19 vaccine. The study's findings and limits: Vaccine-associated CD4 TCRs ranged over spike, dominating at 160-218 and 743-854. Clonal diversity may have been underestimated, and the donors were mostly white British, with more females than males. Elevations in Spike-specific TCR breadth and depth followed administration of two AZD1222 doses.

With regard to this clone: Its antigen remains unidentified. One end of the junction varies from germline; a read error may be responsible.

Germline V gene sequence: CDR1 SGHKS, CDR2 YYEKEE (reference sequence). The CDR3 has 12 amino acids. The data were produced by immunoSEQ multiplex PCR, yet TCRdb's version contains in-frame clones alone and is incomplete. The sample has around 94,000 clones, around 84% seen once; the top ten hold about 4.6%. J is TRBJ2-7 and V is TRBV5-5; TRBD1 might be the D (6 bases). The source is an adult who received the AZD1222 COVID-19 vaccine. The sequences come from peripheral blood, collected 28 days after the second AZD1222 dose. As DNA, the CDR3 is TGTGCCAGCAGCCCCGAGGGTGGGACACATCACTTC. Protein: CASSPEGGTHHF.